This TCR beta chain was documented in a study of T cell responses to AZD1222 COVID-19 vaccine. The repertoire was sequenced with immunoSEQ multiplex PCR; TCRdb's copy has only in-frame clones and lacks some. The sample shows about 100,000 clones, approximately 91% of them seen only once. In the case of this clone: Its target is unknown.

Findings and limits, study-wide: Spike-wide coverage was observed for vaccine-associated CD4 TCRs, with dominant responses at 160-218 and 743-854.

The ends were cut back, 1 base at V and 2 bases at J, with 11 bases in the middle. In germline, CDR1 is KGHSH, CDR2 LQKENI. CDR3 length equals 16 residues. The source of this sequence is an adult in good health. The chain recombines TRBV18 with TRBJ2-2; a weak D match, TRBD1 (5 bases). Source: peripheral blood, taken on day 0 of AZD1222 vaccination. The CDR3 spells CASSPLHRKNTGELFF. Written as DNA, the CDR3 is TGTGCCAGCTCACCACTGCACAGGAAAAACACCGGGGAGCTGTTTTTT.